The rows below give T cell receptor beta chains drawn from one sample of a study of T-cell reconstitution after alpha-beta-depleted transplantation in children. TCRdb itself ran the PCR reads through MiXCR, one entry per CDR3 protein. The sample has approximately 490,000 distinct CDR3 sequences, over 9.5% seen once. Sequencing was performed on PBMCs, taken before TCRalphabeta/CD19-depleted stem cell transplant. These receptor sequences come from a child aged 2-15 years with inherited bone marrow failure, due to receive a stem cell transplant. Each CDR3 is given with its conserved first and last residue. The D gene is left open where the match is weak. Clone size is shown for a subset of rows, as once, few, many or a class of expanded clone.

clone_size: many
j_call: TRBJ2-2
d_call: -
v_call: TRBV6-1
cdr3_nt: TGTGCCAGCAGGGAGGGACAGATCAACACCGGGGAGCTGTTTTTT
cdr3_aa: CASREGQINTGELFF

clone_size: few
j_call: TRBJ2-7
d_call: -
v_call: TRBV7-9
cdr3_nt: TGTGCCAGCAGCGGCGTGAGGGCCGAGCAGTACTTC
cdr3_aa: CASSGVRAEQYF

clone_size: many
j_call: TRBJ2-1
d_call: TRBD2
v_call: TRBV4-1
cdr3_nt: TGCGCCAGCAGCCCAAAAGCGGGAGGTGGCTACAATGAGCAGTTCTTC
cdr3_aa: CASSPKAGGGYNEQFF

clone_size: few
j_call: TRBJ2-7
d_call: TRBD2
v_call: TRBV20-1
cdr3_nt: TGCAGTGCTAGATTGGGACTAGCGGGTCCTCGCTACGAGCAGTACTTC
cdr3_aa: CSARLGLAGPRYEQYF

clone_size: many
j_call: TRBJ2-3
d_call: -
v_call: TRBV6-2/TRBV6-3
cdr3_nt: TGTGCCAGCAGTTACAGGGGGAGCACAGATACGCAGTATTTT
cdr3_aa: CASSYRGSTDTQYF

clone_size: -
j_call: TRBJ2-3
d_call: -
v_call: TRBV7-2
cdr3_nt: TGTGCCAGCAGCGCTGTCATTGTGAGCACAGATACGCAGTATTTT
cdr3_aa: CASSAVIVSTDTQYF

clone_size: few
j_call: TRBJ2-2
d_call: TRBD2
v_call: TRBV7-2
cdr3_nt: TGTGCCAGCAGCCTAGCGGGAGTAATCACCGGGGAGCTGTTTTTT
cdr3_aa: CASSLAGVITGELFF

clone_size: many
j_call: TRBJ2-1
d_call: -
v_call: TRBV29-1
cdr3_nt: TGCAGCGTTGACCGGGGTTCCTACAATGAGCAGTTCTTC
cdr3_aa: CSVDRGSYNEQFF

clone_size: many
j_call: TRBJ2-2
d_call: -
v_call: TRBV5-1
cdr3_nt: TGCGCCAGCAGATTACGGGTTGCGAACACCGGGGAGCTGTTTTTT
cdr3_aa: CASRLRVANTGELFF

clone_size: many
j_call: TRBJ2-1
d_call: -
v_call: TRBV4-2
cdr3_nt: TGTGCCAGCAGCCAAGATAGGGGGGAGAGGAGGAATGAGCAGTTCTTC
cdr3_aa: CASSQDRGERRNEQFF

clone_size: many
j_call: TRBJ2-7
d_call: -
v_call: TRBV3-1
cdr3_nt: TGTGCCAGCAGCCACCACCCAGGGGACGAGCAGTACTTC
cdr3_aa: CASSHHPGDEQYF

clone_size: many
j_call: TRBJ2-7
d_call: -
v_call: TRBV4-3
cdr3_nt: TGCGCCAGCAGCCACGAGAAGGGAATAACCTACGAGCAGTACTTC
cdr3_aa: CASSHEKGITYEQYF

clone_size: -
j_call: TRBJ1-2
d_call: -
v_call: TRBV12-3/TRBV12-4
cdr3_nt: TGTGCCAGCAGTTTAGATGTTGGCAGGGTCGATGGCTACACCTTC
cdr3_aa: CASSLDVGRVDGYTF

clone_size: -
j_call: TRBJ2-1
d_call: -
v_call: TRBV23-1
cdr3_nt: TGCGCCAGCAGTCCCTCCGGGGACGCCGGGCAGTTCTTC
cdr3_aa: CASSPSGDAGQFF

clone_size: many
j_call: TRBJ2-5
d_call: TRBD1
v_call: TRBV6-1
cdr3_nt: TGTGCCAGCAATGAGGGGGCGCAAGAGACCCAGTACTTC
cdr3_aa: CASNEGAQETQYF

clone_size: many
j_call: TRBJ2-1
d_call: -
v_call: TRBV7-8
cdr3_nt: TGTGCCAGCAGCTTAGTGGGTAGTGAGCAGTTCTTC
cdr3_aa: CASSLVGSEQFF

clone_size: -
j_call: TRBJ1-2
d_call: -
v_call: TRBV30
cdr3_nt: TGTGCCTGGAGAACCGCTAACTATGGCTACACCTTC
cdr3_aa: CAWRTANYGYTF

clone_size: many
j_call: TRBJ1-2
d_call: TRBD1
v_call: TRBV12-3/TRBV12-4
cdr3_nt: TGTGCCAGCAGTTTGCCCACAGGGGACGGCTACACCTTC
cdr3_aa: CASSLPTGDGYTF

clone_size: many
j_call: TRBJ1-2
d_call: TRBD1
v_call: TRBV6-2/TRBV6-3
cdr3_nt: TGTGCCAGCTCGACACCGTGGACAGGGGGCTATGGCTACACCTTC
cdr3_aa: CASSTPWTGGYGYTF

clone_size: many
j_call: TRBJ1-1
d_call: -
v_call: TRBV15
cdr3_nt: TGTGCCACCAGCAGAGACCCTTCCGGGGGGGACACTGAAGCTTTCTTT
cdr3_aa: CATSRDPSGGDTEAFF

clone_size: few
j_call: TRBJ2-3
d_call: -
v_call: TRBV19
cdr3_nt: TGTGCCAGTAGCAACTCCCTTACCACAGATACGCAGTATTTT
cdr3_aa: CASSNSLTTDTQYF

clone_size: many
j_call: TRBJ2-6
d_call: -
v_call: TRBV11-2
cdr3_nt: TGTGCCAGCAGCCGGGCACAAACCGCTGGGGCCAACGTCCTGACTTTC
cdr3_aa: CASSRAQTAGANVLTF

clone_size: few
j_call: TRBJ2-2
d_call: TRBD1
v_call: TRBV5-1
cdr3_nt: TGCGCCAGCAGCGCCGGACAGGGCACCGGGGAGCTGTTTTTT
cdr3_aa: CASSAGQGTGELFF

clone_size: many
j_call: TRBJ2-3
d_call: TRBD1
v_call: TRBV12-3/TRBV12-4
cdr3_nt: TGTGCCAGCAGGATGACAGGGAACACAGATACGCAGTATTTT
cdr3_aa: CASRMTGNTDTQYF

clone_size: many
j_call: TRBJ2-1
d_call: -
v_call: TRBV4-3
cdr3_nt: TGCGCCAGCAGCCAGGTAGGGGAGAATGAGCAGTTCTTC
cdr3_aa: CASSQVGENEQFF

clone_size: many
j_call: TRBJ2-7
d_call: -
v_call: TRBV5-5
cdr3_nt: TGTGCCAGCAGCTTGGTCGGGGTAGGGGACGAGCAGTACTTC
cdr3_aa: CASSLVGVGDEQYF

clone_size: many
j_call: TRBJ2-2
d_call: TRBD2
v_call: TRBV24-1
cdr3_nt: TGTGCCACCAGTGAATCACCGACTAGCGGGTGGAGGAACACCGGGGAGCTGTTTTTT
cdr3_aa: CATSESPTSGWRNTGELFF

clone_size: few
j_call: TRBJ2-5
d_call: -
v_call: TRBV3-1
cdr3_nt: TGTGCCAGCAGCCAGTCGGACTATGGAGAGACCCAGTACTTC
cdr3_aa: CASSQSDYGETQYF

clone_size: many
j_call: TRBJ1-2
d_call: -
v_call: TRBV12-3/TRBV12-4
cdr3_nt: TGTGCCAGCAGTTTATTAACCGGGAACTATGGCTACACCTTC
cdr3_aa: CASSLLTGNYGYTF

clone_size: -
j_call: TRBJ1-1
d_call: -
v_call: TRBV28
cdr3_nt: TGTGCCAGCAGTTTGGCGGGCAGCCTGAACACTGAAGCTTTCTTT
cdr3_aa: CASSLAGSLNTEAFF

clone_size: many
j_call: TRBJ2-1
d_call: TRBD1
v_call: TRBV7-9
cdr3_nt: TGTGCCAGCAGCGCCGGGACAGGGGGCTACAATGAGCAGTTCTTC
cdr3_aa: CASSAGTGGYNEQFF

clone_size: few
j_call: TRBJ2-2
d_call: TRBD1
v_call: TRBV28
cdr3_nt: TGTGCCAGCAGTGCCGGACAGGGGGTGTTGGGACTTCCGAACACCGGGGAGCTGTTTTTT
cdr3_aa: CASSAGQGVLGLPNTGELFF

clone_size: many
j_call: TRBJ2-3
d_call: -
v_call: TRBV29-1
cdr3_nt: TGCAGCGCCGGAGATACGCAGTATTTT
cdr3_aa: CSAGDTQYF

clone_size: few
j_call: TRBJ2-1
d_call: -
v_call: TRBV19
cdr3_nt: TGTGCCAGTAGTATAGCAGGCGGAACACCTCCGCAGTTCTTC
cdr3_aa: CASSIAGGTPPQFF

clone_size: -
j_call: TRBJ2-3
d_call: -
v_call: TRBV6-2/TRBV6-3
cdr3_nt: TGTGCCAGCAGTTACGTGGGCTACCGAGATACGCAGTATTTT
cdr3_aa: CASSYVGYRDTQYF

clone_size: -
j_call: TRBJ2-5
d_call: TRBD1
v_call: TRBV12-3/TRBV12-4
cdr3_nt: TGTGCCAGCAGCCCCGGGACAGGCGGAAAAGAGACCCAGTACTTC
cdr3_aa: CASSPGTGGKETQYF

clone_size: many
j_call: TRBJ1-3
d_call: TRBD1
v_call: TRBV6-1
cdr3_nt: TGTGCCAGCAGTGAAGTGGGGACAGATGGAAACACCATATATTTT
cdr3_aa: CASSEVGTDGNTIYF

clone_size: many
j_call: TRBJ2-1
d_call: -
v_call: TRBV3-1
cdr3_nt: TGTGCCAGCAGCCAATTAGGGGGGGGGTTCTACAATGAGCAGTTCTTC
cdr3_aa: CASSQLGGGFYNEQFF

clone_size: few
j_call: TRBJ2-5
d_call: -
v_call: TRBV11-2
cdr3_nt: TGTGCCAGCAGCTTAGGGTCTCCTAGGTATATAGGGAAAGAGACCCAGTACTTC
cdr3_aa: CASSLGSPRYIGKETQYF

clone_size: once
j_call: TRBJ2-7
d_call: TRBD2
v_call: TRBV7-2
cdr3_nt: TGTGCCAGCAGCCCCGGGACTAGCGGGGGATCTCCGCAGTACTTC
cdr3_aa: CASSPGTSGGSPQYF

clone_size: many
j_call: TRBJ1-1
d_call: -
v_call: TRBV27
cdr3_nt: TGTGCCAGCAGTTTTGGTACGGGGCTGCCCACTGAAGCTTTCTTT
cdr3_aa: CASSFGTGLPTEAFF

clone_size: many
j_call: TRBJ2-1
d_call: -
v_call: TRBV2
cdr3_nt: TGTGCCAGCACTACGGAATGGTGGAATGAGCAGTTCTTC
cdr3_aa: CASTTEWWNEQFF

clone_size: -
j_call: TRBJ2-3
d_call: TRBD2
v_call: TRBV6-5
cdr3_nt: TGTGCCAGCAGTTACCTCCTAGGCGCGGGAGGTAGCACAGATACGCAGTATTTT
cdr3_aa: CASSYLLGAGGSTDTQYF

clone_size: few
j_call: TRBJ2-1
d_call: TRBD2
v_call: TRBV11-2
cdr3_nt: TGTGCCAGCAGTTCCCTCACTAGCGGGAGGATTAGGTATGAGCAGTTCTTC
cdr3_aa: CASSSLTSGRIRYEQFF

clone_size: -
j_call: TRBJ2-1
d_call: TRBD2
v_call: TRBV19
cdr3_nt: TGTGCCAGTAAAGAGAGCGGGACCTACAATGAGCAGTTCTTC
cdr3_aa: CASKESGTYNEQFF

clone_size: few
j_call: TRBJ1-6
d_call: TRBD1
v_call: TRBV10-3
cdr3_nt: TGTGCCATCAGTTGGGACAGGGAGAGCAATTCACCCCTCCACTTT
cdr3_aa: CAISWDRESNSPLHF

clone_size: -
j_call: TRBJ2-1
d_call: -
v_call: TRBV18
cdr3_nt: TGTGCCAGTCACCCCAGGGGAGGGGGCTACAATGAGCAGTTCTTC
cdr3_aa: CASHPRGGGYNEQFF

clone_size: few
j_call: TRBJ1-5
d_call: -
v_call: TRBV10-3
cdr3_nt: TGTGCCACAAAACTGGGGCGGCAAGCGGATCAGCCCCAGCATTTT
cdr3_aa: CATKLGRQADQPQHF

clone_size: many
j_call: TRBJ1-2
d_call: -
v_call: TRBV4-3
cdr3_nt: TGCGCCAGCAGCCAAGATCGAGTGGGTAGTGGCTACACCTTC
cdr3_aa: CASSQDRVGSGYTF

clone_size: once
j_call: TRBJ2-3
d_call: -
v_call: TRBV7-2
cdr3_nt: TGTGCCAGCAGCTCAGTAGCGGCGATTACTAGCACAGATACGCAGTATTTT
cdr3_aa: CASSSVAAITSTDTQYF

clone_size: many
j_call: TRBJ2-7
d_call: -
v_call: TRBV7-2
cdr3_nt: TGTGCCAGCAGCTTCCGGACTGGCTCCTACGAGCAGTACTTC
cdr3_aa: CASSFRTGSYEQYF

clone_size: many
j_call: TRBJ2-7
d_call: TRBD2
v_call: TRBV4-2
cdr3_nt: TGTGCCAGCAGCCATGAAGCGGGACTAGCGACCGAGCAGTACTTC
cdr3_aa: CASSHEAGLATEQYF

clone_size: -
j_call: TRBJ2-1
d_call: -
v_call: TRBV28
cdr3_nt: TGTGCCAGCAGTACCTCTCGCACCCTACGTAATGAGCAGTTCTTC
cdr3_aa: CASSTSRTLRNEQFF

clone_size: many
j_call: TRBJ2-7
d_call: -
v_call: TRBV5-4
cdr3_nt: TGTGCCAGCAGCACGCGGGACGGTATCAACGAGCAGTACTTC
cdr3_aa: CASSTRDGINEQYF

clone_size: -
j_call: TRBJ2-7
d_call: TRBD1
v_call: TRBV19
cdr3_nt: TGTGCCAGTAGTGGGATCGACAGGGGACGGTCCTACGAGCAGTACTTC
cdr3_aa: CASSGIDRGRSYEQYF